The 3 T cell receptor beta chains presented below share a single source sample, sequenced in a study of blood T cell repertoires in COVID-19. Produced via immunoSEQ multiplex PCR; TCRdb's table is partial and in-frame only. Here the sample spans roughly 45,000 clones, just over 85% being singletons. The specimen sequenced was peripheral blood. All receptors come from a woman older than 75 with COVID-19, enrolled during active disease.

The chain recombines TRBV6-5 with TRBJ1-3; 7 bases agree with TRBD1. V lost 7 bases to trimming and J lost 0 bases; unmatched junction nucleotides: 3. CDR1 is MNHEY and CDR2 is SVGAGI in the germline V gene. The CDR3 covers 14 residues. The CDR3 reads CASNRGSSGNTIYF. CDR3 nucleotides: TGTGCCAGCAACAGGGGCAGCTCTGGAAACACCATATATTTT.

V usage is TRBV6-2 or TRBV6-3 and J usage is TRBJ2-7, with 10 bases aligning to TRBD2. There are 18 residues in the CDR3. CDR1 and CDR2 (germline): MNHEY, SVGEGT. Unmatched junction bases numbered 17, after V lost 5 bases and J lost 4 bases. In DNA, the CDR3 is TGTGCCAGCAGTCGCCGAGTAGGCCTAGCGGGAGTCTCATACGAGCAGTACTTC. It yields the protein CASSRRVGLAGVSYEQYF.

This clone is deemed medium-sized. Other DNA sequences in this specimen translate into the identical CDR3. V and J are TRBV7-9 and TRBJ2-3; TRBD2 agrees at 7 bases. The germline CDR1 and CDR2 sequences are SEHNR and FQNEAQ (reference sequence). After removal of 5 bases from V and 6 bases from J, the junction contained 2 bases not matched to a gene. The CDR3 is 12 residues long. The CDR3 loop is CASSPGRDTQYF. Here the CDR3 DNA reads TGTGCCAGCAGCCCCGGGAGGGATACGCAGTATTTT.